The source of this T cell receptor (beta chain) is a study of T cell repertoires in cytomegalovirus infection. As for the study in general: CMV epitopes that were recently identified and HLA-C-restricted were used alongside well-studied HLA-B-restricted ones. A matching HLA type, together with CMV infection, was signaled by public TCR beta signatures.

In regard to this clonotype: Antigen: not known.

Broader study findings: Summed frequency of public TCR beta families distinguished CMV carriers with the relevant HLA. CMV-specific TCR beta clonotypes restricted by HLA-C were the ones dominating the ex vivo response.

TCRdb independently ran MiXCR on the reads; one entry per CDR3 protein. The sample lists a few hundred thousand distinct CDR3 sequences; roughly 34% were seen once. The receptor was derived from a human donor in good health (CMV status not recorded). Some clones in this sample may be carry-over from other donors' samples. Sequenced here: cultured PBMCs, sampled from culture after CMV antigen stimulation.

This chain's CDR3 is CASSQGGGGLNTEAFF. The CDR3 coding sequence is TGCGCCAGCAGCCAGGGGGGGGGAGGACTGAACACTGAAGCTTTCTTT. The rearrangement links TRBV4-3 to TRBJ1-1, with TRBD1 as a possible D gene (5 bases). Trimming took 3 bases from V and 0 from J, leaving 14 bases between them. From germline, CDR1 is LGHNA and CDR2 YSLEER. The CDR3 is 16 residues long.